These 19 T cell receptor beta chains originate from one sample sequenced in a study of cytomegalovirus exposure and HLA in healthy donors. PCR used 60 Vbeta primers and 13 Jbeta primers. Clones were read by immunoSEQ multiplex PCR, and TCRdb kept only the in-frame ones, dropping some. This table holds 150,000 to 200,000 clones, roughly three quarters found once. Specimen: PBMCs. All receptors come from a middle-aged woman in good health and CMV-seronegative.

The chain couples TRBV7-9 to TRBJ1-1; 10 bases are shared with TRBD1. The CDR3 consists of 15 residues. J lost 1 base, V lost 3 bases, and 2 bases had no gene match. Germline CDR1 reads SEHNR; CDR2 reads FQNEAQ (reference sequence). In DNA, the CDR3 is TGTGCCAGCAGCTTCCGACAGGGGGCGAACACTGAAGCTTTCTTT. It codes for CASSFRQGANTEAFF.

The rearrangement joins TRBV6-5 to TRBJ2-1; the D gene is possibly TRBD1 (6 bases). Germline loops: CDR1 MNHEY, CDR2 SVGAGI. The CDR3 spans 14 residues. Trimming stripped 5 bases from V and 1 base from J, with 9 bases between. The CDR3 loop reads CASSDRSSYNEQFF. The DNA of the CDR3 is TGTGCCAGCAGTGACAGGTCATCCTACAATGAGCAGTTCTTC.

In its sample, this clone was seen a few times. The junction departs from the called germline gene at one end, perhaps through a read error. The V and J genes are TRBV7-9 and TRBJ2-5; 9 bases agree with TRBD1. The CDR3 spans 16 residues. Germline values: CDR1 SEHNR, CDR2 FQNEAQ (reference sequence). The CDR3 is CSSSYNRQGDQETQYF. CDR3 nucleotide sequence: TGTTCCAGCAGTTATAATCGACAGGGGGACCAAGAGACCCAGTACTTC. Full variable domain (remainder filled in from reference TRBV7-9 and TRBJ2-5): DTGVSQNPRHKITKRGQNVTFRCDPISEHNRLYWYRQTLGQGPEFLTYFQNEAQLEKSRLLSDRFSAERPKGSFSTLEIQRTEQGDSAMYLCSSSYNRQGDQETQYFGPGTRLLVL.

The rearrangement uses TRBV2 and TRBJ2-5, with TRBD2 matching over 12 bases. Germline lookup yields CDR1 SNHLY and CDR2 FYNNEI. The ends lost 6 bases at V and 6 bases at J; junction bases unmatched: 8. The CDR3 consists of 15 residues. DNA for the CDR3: TGTGCCAGCAGGCTGCTAGCGGGGGGGCAGAAGACCCAGTACTTC. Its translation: CASRLLAGGQKTQYF.

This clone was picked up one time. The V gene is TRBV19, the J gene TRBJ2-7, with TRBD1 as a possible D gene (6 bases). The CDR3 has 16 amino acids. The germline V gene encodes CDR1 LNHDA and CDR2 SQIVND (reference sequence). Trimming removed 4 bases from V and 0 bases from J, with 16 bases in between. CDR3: CASSTTGTWDSYEQYF. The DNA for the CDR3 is TGTGCCAGTAGTACGACCGGGACATGGGACTCCTACGAGCAGTACTTC.

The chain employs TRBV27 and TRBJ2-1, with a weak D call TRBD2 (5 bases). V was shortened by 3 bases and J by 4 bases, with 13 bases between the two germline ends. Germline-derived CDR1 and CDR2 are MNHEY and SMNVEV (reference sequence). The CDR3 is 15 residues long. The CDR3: CASSFFAGEYNEQFF. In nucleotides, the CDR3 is TGTGCCAGCAGTTTTTTTGCGGGTGAATACAATGAGCAGTTCTTC.

The CDR3: CASSQDRRGPPYGYTF. As DNA, the CDR3 is TGCGCCAGCAGCCAAGATCGCAGGGGGCCCCCCTATGGCTACACCTTC. The V call is TRBV4-3, the J call TRBJ1-2; 8 positions match TRBD1. The CDR3 covers 16 residues. V was clipped by 0 bases and J by 4 bases; unmatched bases: 7. Germline lookup yields CDR1 LGHNA and CDR2 YSLEER.

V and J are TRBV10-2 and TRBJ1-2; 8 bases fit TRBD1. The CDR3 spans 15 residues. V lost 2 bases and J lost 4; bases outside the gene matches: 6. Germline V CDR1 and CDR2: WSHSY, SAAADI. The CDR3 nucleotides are TGCGCCAGCAGTGAGGAGACAGGGGATACCTATGGCTACACCTTC. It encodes CASSEETGDTYGYTF.

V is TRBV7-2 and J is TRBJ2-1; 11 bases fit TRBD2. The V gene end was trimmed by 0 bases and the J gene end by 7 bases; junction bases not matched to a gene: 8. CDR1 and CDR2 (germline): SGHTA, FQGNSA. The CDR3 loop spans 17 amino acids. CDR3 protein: CASSLAAALAGVNEQFF. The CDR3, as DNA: TGTGCCAGCAGCTTAGCGGCGGCACTAGCGGGAGTTAATGAGCAGTTCTTC.

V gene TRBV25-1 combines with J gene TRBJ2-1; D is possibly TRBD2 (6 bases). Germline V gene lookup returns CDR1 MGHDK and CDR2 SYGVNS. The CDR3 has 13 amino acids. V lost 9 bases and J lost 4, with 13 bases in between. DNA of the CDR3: TGTGCCAGTCCCGGGACTCTTTACAATGAGCAGTTCTTC. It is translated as CASPGTLYNEQFF.

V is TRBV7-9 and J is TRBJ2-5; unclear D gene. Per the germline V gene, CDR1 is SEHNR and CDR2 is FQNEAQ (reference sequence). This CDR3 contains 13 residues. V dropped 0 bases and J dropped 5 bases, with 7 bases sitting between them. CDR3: CASSLAPEETQYF. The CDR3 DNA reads TGTGCCAGCAGCTTAGCGCCGGAGGAGACCCAGTACTTC.

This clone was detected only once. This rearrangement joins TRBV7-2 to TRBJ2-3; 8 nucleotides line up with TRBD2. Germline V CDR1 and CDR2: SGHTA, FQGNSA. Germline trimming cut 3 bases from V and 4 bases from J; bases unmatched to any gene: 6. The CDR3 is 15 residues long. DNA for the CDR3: TGTGCCAGCAGCTTTTTTCCGGGGGGGTCAGATACGCAGTATTTT. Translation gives CASSFFPGGSDTQYF.

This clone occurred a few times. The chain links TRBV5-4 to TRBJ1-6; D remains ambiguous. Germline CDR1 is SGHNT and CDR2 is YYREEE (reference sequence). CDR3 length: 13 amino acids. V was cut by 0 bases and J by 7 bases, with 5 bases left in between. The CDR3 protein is CASSLDRNSPLHF. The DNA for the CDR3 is TGTGCCAGCAGCTTGGATAGAAATTCACCCCTCCACTTT.

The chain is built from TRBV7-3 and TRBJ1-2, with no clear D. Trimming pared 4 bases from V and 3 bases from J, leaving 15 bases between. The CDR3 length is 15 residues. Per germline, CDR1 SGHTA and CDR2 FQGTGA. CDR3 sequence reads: CASSSPREGDYGYTF. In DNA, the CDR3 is TGTGCCAGCAGCTCCCCCCGGGAGGGAGACTATGGCTACACCTTC.

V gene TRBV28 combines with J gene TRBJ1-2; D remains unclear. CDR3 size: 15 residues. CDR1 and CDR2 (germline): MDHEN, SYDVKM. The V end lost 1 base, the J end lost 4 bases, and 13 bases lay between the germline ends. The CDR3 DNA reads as TGTGCCAGCAGTTTATTTGTAGTGGGAGCCTATGGCTACACCTTC. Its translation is CASSLFVVGAYGYTF.

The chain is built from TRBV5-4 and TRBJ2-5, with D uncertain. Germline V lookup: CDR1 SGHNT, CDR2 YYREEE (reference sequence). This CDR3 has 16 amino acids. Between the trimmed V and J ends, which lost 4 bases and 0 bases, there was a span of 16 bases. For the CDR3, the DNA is TGTGCCAGCAGCAGACCCGGGTCAAAGTACCAAGAGACCCAGTACTTC. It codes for CASSRPGSKYQETQYF. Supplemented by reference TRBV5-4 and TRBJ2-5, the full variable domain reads ETGVTQSPTHLIKTRGQQVTLRCSSQSGHNTVSWYQQALGQGPQFIFQYYREEENGRGNFPPRFSGLQFPNYSSELNVNALELDDSALYLCASSRPGSKYQETQYFGPGTRLLVL.

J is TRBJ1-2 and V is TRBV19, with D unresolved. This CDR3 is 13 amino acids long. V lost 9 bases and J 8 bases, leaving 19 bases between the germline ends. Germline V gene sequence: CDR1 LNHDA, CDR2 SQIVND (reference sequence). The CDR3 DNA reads TGTGCCAGCCTCGGACTTCTTATTGGGGGCTACACCTTC. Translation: CASLGLLIGGYTF.

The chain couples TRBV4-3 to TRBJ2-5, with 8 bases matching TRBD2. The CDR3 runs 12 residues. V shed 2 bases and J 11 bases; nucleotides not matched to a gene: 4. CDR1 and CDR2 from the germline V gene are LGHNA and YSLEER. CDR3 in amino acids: CASSQRGGEQYF. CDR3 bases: TGCGCCAGCAGCCAACGGGGGGGGGAGCAGTACTTC.

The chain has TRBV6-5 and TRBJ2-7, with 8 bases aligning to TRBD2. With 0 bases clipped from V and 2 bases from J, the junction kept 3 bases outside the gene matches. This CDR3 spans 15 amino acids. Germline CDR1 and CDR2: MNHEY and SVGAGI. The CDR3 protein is CASSYSRGGTYEQYF. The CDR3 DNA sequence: TGTGCCAGCAGTTACTCTCGGGGGGGCACCTACGAGCAGTACTTC.